This T cell receptor beta chain was profiled in a study of identical twins (dated by TCRdb to about 2016). For the wider study: To test whether fetal clonotypes persist, the study used deep sequencing on TCR alpha and beta repertoires from monozygotic twins, unrelated adults of various ages, and cord blood. To rule out contamination, replicate twin experiments were performed at different times with different library preparation protocols.

All donors were healthy Caucasians. Libraries came from 5' RACE. The instrument was an Illumina HiSeq 2000. A universal primer binding site was added through template switching, and the final cDNA carried a unique molecular identifier so that TCR cDNA molecules could be counted accurately. Specific primers in the conserved constant-segment region were used to synthesize first-strand cDNA for the TCR alpha and beta chains. To control for contamination, each cDNA library was double barcoded with a SMART-Mk sample barcode plus Illumina barcodes. TruSeq adapter sequences along with Illumina sample barcodes were introduced in two successive PCR steps. The TCR alpha and beta cDNA libraries were sequenced on the Illumina HiSeq platform using custom primers. Concerning the study's data processing: MiGEC processed the raw reads to extract unique molecular identifiers, while MiXCR was used to determine the CDR3 positions. Recombination models were inferred per individual with the repgenHMM and IGoR tools using an EM algorithm. Shared clonotype analysis was performed with the tcR package in R, normalizing sharing by the product of cloneset sizes. To study raw recombination without the effects of thymic and clonal selection, out-of-frame nonproductive sequences were analyzed. The public reads were reprocessed in TCRdb via fastp at Q25 and MiXCR, keeping in-frame beta chains. Each CDR3 protein gets just one entry, which takes the most common genes and DNA from the rows behind it. TCRdb's processing, not the authors' own work, is the source of the V and J calls. Counted in this sample were 1,800,000 or so distinct CDR3 sequences; more than 30% of them appeared once. The top ten clones comprise around 0.25% of the sample.

This clonotype was detected many times. Its antigen is unknown. The record has no base qualities; no much larger clone is one base away. What the authors observed across the whole study: A weaker excess of twin sharing was found in beta out-of-frame sequences because the signal-to-noise ratio was lowered by fewer shared sequences. Because the same donors could not be followed over many years, the conclusions relied on cross-sectional statistical analysis. Compared with coincidental sharing between unrelated individuals, out-of-frame TCR alpha sequences shared between twins showed an excess of sequences with low generation probability. Recombination models systematically underestimated out-of-frame TCR alpha sharing in monozygotic twins but agreed with sharing between unrelated individuals. Invariant T cells such as MAIT and iNKT could partly confound zero-insertion analyses, though diverse VJ usage argued against this for most clonotypes. Abundant cord blood beta clonotypes had fewer insertions, young adult naive repertoires showed a similar but weaker trend, and memory repertoires showed no such trend.

Material: cord blood. The clonotype comes from a newborn girl in good health.

The CDR3 region reads CAITPVIAGTYNEQFF. At the DNA level, the sequence is TGTGCCATCACCCCGGTGATAGCGGGCACTTACAATGAGCAGTTCTTC. The chain is encoded by TRBV10-3 joined to TRBJ2-1, with 7 bases in between that match TRBD2. Sequences ENHRY (CDR1) and SYGVKD (CDR2) are obtained from the germline V gene. Unmatched junction bases come to 13, with V trimmed by 7 bases and J by 4 bases. The CDR3 spans 16 residues, from the cysteine through the phenylalanine. Just CDR3 DNA is preserved here, 48 bases in frame from base 1.